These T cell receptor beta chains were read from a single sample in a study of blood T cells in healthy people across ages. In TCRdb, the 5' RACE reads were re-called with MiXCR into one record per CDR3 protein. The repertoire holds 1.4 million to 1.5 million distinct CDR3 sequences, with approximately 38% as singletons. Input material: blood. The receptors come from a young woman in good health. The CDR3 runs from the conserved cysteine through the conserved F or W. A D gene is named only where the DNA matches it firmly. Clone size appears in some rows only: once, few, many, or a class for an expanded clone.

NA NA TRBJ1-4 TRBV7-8 CASSSYGGTTNEKLFF TGTGCCAGCAGCTCGTACGGAGGGACTACTAATGAAAAACTGTTTTTT
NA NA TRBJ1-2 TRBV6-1 CASSDQKYPNPYGYTF TGTGCCAGCAGTGATCAGAAGTACCCTAATCCCTATGGCTACACCTTC
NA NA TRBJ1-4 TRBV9 CASSVEGDEKLFF TGTGCCAGCAGCGTAGAAGGCGACGAAAAACTGTTTTTT
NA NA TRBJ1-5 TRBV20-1 CSASRAGSNQPQHF TGCAGTGCTAGTCGTGCAGGCTCGAATCAGCCCCAGCATTTT
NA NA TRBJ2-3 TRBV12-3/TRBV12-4 CASSLAGQLSTDTQYF TGTGCCAGCAGTTTAGCGGGGCAGCTCAGCACAGATACGCAGTATTTT
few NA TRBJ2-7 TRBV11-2 CASSFGAGGASYEQYF TGTGCCAGCAGTTTTGGTGCGGGCGGGGCCTCCTACGAGCAGTACTTC
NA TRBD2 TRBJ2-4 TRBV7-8 CASRTGTSGDEQYF TGTGCCAGCAGAACCGGGACTAGTGGCGATGAGCAGTACTTC
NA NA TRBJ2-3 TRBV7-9 CASSFLRVRAENTDTQYF TGTGCCAGCAGCTTCTTGCGTGTAAGGGCAGAGAATACAGATACGCAGTATTTT
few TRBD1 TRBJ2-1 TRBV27 CASGQGPYNEQFF TGTGCCAGCGGACAGGGGCCTTACAATGAGCAGTTCTTC
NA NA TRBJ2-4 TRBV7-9 CASSFWPSQNIQYF TGTGCCAGCAGCTTTTGGCCCAGCCAAAACATTCAGTACTTC
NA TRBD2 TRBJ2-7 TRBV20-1 CSASYLADYEQYF TGCAGTGCTAGTTACCTAGCGGACTACGAGCAGTACTTC
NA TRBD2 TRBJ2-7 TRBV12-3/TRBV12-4 CASSRLGGGPYEQYF TGTGCCAGCAGCCGTCTGGGGGGAGGGCCCTACGAGCAGTACTTC
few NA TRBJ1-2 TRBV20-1 CSARDRMGSYGYTF TGCAGTGCTAGAGATCGTATGGGTAGCTATGGCTACACCTTC
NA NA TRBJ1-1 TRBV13 CASSSHDRDNLNTEAFF TGTGCCAGCAGCTCGCATGACCGGGACAACTTGAACACTGAAGCTTTCTTT
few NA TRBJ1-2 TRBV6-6 CATIKPDGTYGYTF TGTGCCACCATTAAACCGGACGGGACCTATGGCTACACCTTC
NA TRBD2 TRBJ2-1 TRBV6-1 CASSLKSGSSYNEQFF TGTGCCAGCAGCCTAAAAAGCGGGAGCTCCTACAATGAGCAGTTCTTC
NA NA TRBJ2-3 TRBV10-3 CAIRRQTDAQYF TGTGCCATCAGAAGACAGACAGATGCGCAGTATTTT
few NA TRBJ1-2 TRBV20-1 CSATHTDSNYGYTF TGCAGTGCTACGCACACGGACAGTAACTATGGCTACACCTTC
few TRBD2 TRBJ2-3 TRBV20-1 CSAHTLTGGAQYF TGCAGTGCTCACACCTTGACGGGGGGTGCGCAGTATTTT
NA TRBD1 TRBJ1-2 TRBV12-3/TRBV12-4 CASSHHGGQGKEHYGYTF TGTGCCAGCAGTCACCACGGGGGACAGGGGAAGGAGCACTATGGCTACACCTTC
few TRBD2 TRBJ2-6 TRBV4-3 CASSQDGPSGSSGANVLTF TGCGCCAGCAGCCAAGATGGGCCTAGCGGTAGCTCTGGGGCCAACGTCCTGACTTTC
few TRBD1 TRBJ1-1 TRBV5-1 CASSFGGQGGSEAFF TGCGCCAGCAGCTTCGGGGGACAGGGGGGTTCTGAAGCTTTCTTT
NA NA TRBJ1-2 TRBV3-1 CASSQVVSDGYTF TGTGCCAGCAGCCAAGTGGTTAGCGATGGCTACACCTTC
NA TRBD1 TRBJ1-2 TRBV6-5 CASSNPGQVYGYTF TGTGCCAGCAGCAATCCGGGACAGGTCTATGGCTACACCTTC
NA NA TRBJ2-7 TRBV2 CASSSEANGPYEQYF TGTGCCAGCTCCAGCGAGGCCAACGGCCCCTACGAGCAGTACTTC
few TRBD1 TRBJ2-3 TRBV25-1 CASRGQGGTDTQYF TGTGCCAGCAGAGGACAGGGGGGAACAGATACGCAGTATTTT
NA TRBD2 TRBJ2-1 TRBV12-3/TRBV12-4 CASSFVDGRDEQFF TGTGCCAGCAGTTTCGTAGACGGGAGGGATGAGCAGTTCTTC
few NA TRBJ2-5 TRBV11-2 CASSLVGLISQETQYF TGTGCCAGCAGCTTAGTCGGTTTGATTAGTCAAGAGACCCAGTACTTC
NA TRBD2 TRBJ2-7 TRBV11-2 CASSLDQILFVGGSRSYNEQYF TGTGCCAGCAGCTTAGATCAGATTCTTTTTGTGGGCGGGAGTAGGAGTTACAATGAGCAGTACTTC
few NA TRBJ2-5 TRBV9 CASSHGLASKETQYF TGTGCCAGCTCCCACGGACTCGCTAGTAAAGAGACCCAGTACTTC
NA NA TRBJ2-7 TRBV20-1 CSARVSTATSYNEQYF TGCAGTGCTAGAGTAAGCACAGCTACCTCCTACAATGAGCAGTACTTC
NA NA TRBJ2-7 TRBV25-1 CASSRLGHEQYF TGTGCCAGCAGCCGTCTTGGTCACGAGCAGTACTTC
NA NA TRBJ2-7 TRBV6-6 CASTGLRWGYEQYF TGTGCCAGCACCGGACTGAGGTGGGGCTACGAGCAGTACTTC
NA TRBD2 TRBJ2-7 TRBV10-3 CARTMTSGSSYEQYF TGTGCCCGCACCATGACTAGCGGGAGTTCCTACGAGCAGTACTTC
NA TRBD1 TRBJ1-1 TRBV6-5 CASSFLFGQGITEAFF TGTGCCAGCAGTTTCCTTTTCGGACAGGGGATAACTGAAGCTTTCTTT
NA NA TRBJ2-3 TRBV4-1 CASSQDVRGFGTDTQYF TGCGCCAGCAGCCAAGATGTTCGGGGGTTTGGGACAGATACGCAGTATTTT
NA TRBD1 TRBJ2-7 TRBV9 CASSVLTTGANEQYF TGTGCCAGCAGCGTTCTGACCACAGGGGCGAATGAGCAGTACTTC
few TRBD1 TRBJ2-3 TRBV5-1 CASSWTQGTGSTDTQYF TGCGCCAGCAGCTGGACTCAGGGGACAGGGTCCACAGATACGCAGTATTTT
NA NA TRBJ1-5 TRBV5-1 CASSLRGRAYSNQPQHF TGCGCCAGCAGCTTGAGGGGGAGGGCCTATAGCAATCAGCCCCAGCATTTT
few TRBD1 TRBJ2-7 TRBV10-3 CATSGGESSYEQYF TGTGCCACCTCAGGGGGCGAAAGCTCCTACGAGCAGTACTTC
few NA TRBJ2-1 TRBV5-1 CASSQTQNNEQFF TGCGCCAGCAGCCAGACACAGAACAATGAGCAGTTCTTC
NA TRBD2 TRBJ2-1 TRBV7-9 CASTNHASGSGNEQFF TGTGCCAGCACCAACCATGCTAGCGGGAGTGGGAATGAGCAGTTCTTC
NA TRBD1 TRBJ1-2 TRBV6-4 CASSPRQGMIGGYTF TGTGCCAGCAGTCCCAGACAGGGGATGATCGGTGGCTACACCTTC
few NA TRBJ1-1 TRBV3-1 CASSQVAEAFF TGTGCCAGCAGCCAAGTGGCTGAAGCTTTCTTT
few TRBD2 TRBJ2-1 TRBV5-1 CASSLATTSGGSYNEQFF TGCGCCAGCAGCTTGGCTACGACTAGCGGGGGGTCCTACAATGAGCAGTTCTTC
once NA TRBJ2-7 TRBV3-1 CASSRRTDPYEQYF TGTGCCAGCAGTCGTCGGACAGATCCCTACGAGCAGTACTTC
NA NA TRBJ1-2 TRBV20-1 CSAARQNYGYTF TGCAGTGCTGCCCGACAGAACTATGGCTACACCTTC
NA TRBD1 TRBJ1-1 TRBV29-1 CSVEDRSTEAFF TGCAGCGTCGAGGACAGGTCCACTGAAGCTTTCTTT
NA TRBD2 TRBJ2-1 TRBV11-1 CASSFLAGDSSYEQFF TGTGCCAGCAGCTTCTTAGCGGGGGACAGCTCCTACGAGCAGTTCTTC
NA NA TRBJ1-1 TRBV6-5 CASSYPNGIAFF TGTGCCAGCAGTTACCCCAACGGTATCGCTTTCTTT
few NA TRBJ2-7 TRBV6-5 CASTVRFYEQYF TGTGCCAGCACGGTCAGATTCTACGAGCAGTACTTC
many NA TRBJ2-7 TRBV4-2 CASSQDQGSSYEQYF TGTGCCAGCAGCCAGGACCAAGGTAGCTCCTACGAGCAGTACTTC
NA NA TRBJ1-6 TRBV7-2 CASSLVWGLPPLHF TGTGCCAGCAGCTTAGTTTGGGGCCTCCCACCCCTCCACTTT